Detailed here is one T cell receptor beta chain. Trimming removed 3 bases from V and 6 bases from J; junction bases left unmatched: 10. This CDR3 contains 15 residues. The germline V gene has CDR1 MDHEN and CDR2 SYDVKM. The protocol was immunoSEQ multiplex PCR, while the TCRdb copy is restricted to in-frame clones and leaves out a portion. The table lists 100,000 to 120,000 clones, nearly 90% of them singletons. The data belong to a study of blood T cell repertoires in COVID-19. Study summary: Samples came from the United States, Italy and Spain, spanning acute and convalescent COVID-19. In each case, the material was cDNA or gDNA derived from T cells, B-cell-depleted T cells, or PBMCs.

V gene TRBV28 combines with J gene TRBJ2-7, with TRBD1 matching 8 bases. Sequenced material: peripheral blood. This TCR was sampled from a woman in her sixties or seventies who had recovered from COVID-19. The CDR3 sequence is CASSLVGDRPLEQYF. The CDR3, as DNA: TGTGCCAGCAGTTTGGTGGGGGACAGGCCCCTCGAGCAGTACTTC.